A selection of T cell receptor beta chains follows, all from one sample in a study of neurological immune-mediated disorders. TCRdb re-called the 5' RACE reads through MiXCR, storing one row per CDR3 protein. This table holds fewer than 60,000 distinct CDR3 sequences, over 3.5% found once. The sample consisted of PBMCs. These receptor sequences come from a man in his fifties or sixties with multiple sclerosis. The CDR3 runs from the conserved cysteine through the conserved F or W. The D gene is left open where the match is weak. The listing skips clone size in some rows; elsewhere it reads once, few, many or a size class.

NA	TRBV11-2	TRBJ2-2	many	TGTGCCAGCAGCCCCGCAAGCGGCTATAACACCGGGGAGCTGTTTTTT	CASSPASGYNTGELFF
NA	TRBV20-1	TRBJ2-5	many	TGCAGTGCTAGAGTAGGCAGCCAAGAGACCCAGTACTTC	CSARVGSQETQYF
TRBD2	TRBV11-2	TRBJ2-1	few	TGTGCCAGCAGCTTAGGGCGGGAGAGGGATGAGCAGTTCTTC	CASSLGRERDEQFF
NA	TRBV11-2	TRBJ1-1	NA	TGTGCCAGCAGCATTGACAGTCGGGGTTGGACTGAAGCTTTCTTT	CASSIDSRGWTEAFF
NA	TRBV7-9	TRBJ2-1	many	TGTGCCAGCAGCTTTAGCAGAGAGTACAATGAGCAGTTCTTC	CASSFSREYNEQFF
TRBD1	TRBV20-1	TRBJ2-3	many	TGCAGTGCTCGGACAGGGGGCTCAGATACGCAGTATTTT	CSARTGGSDTQYF
NA	TRBV7-2	TRBJ2-4	many	TGTGCCAGCAGCTTATATGAGGGAGGACTAGCCAAAAACATTCAGTACTTC	CASSLYEGGLAKNIQYF
NA	TRBV20-1	TRBJ1-2	few	TGCAGTGCTAGAGATGGGGGGCACGGAGGCTACACCTTC	CSARDGGHGGYTF
NA	TRBV7-9	TRBJ1-1	many	TGTGCCAGCAGCCCTACCGGGCAGGGGACTGAAGCTTTCTTT	CASSPTGQGTEAFF
TRBD1	TRBV5-1	TRBJ1-6	many	TGCGCCAGCAGCTTGTGGCAGGGGGTTTCGGATTCACCCCTCCACTTT	CASSLWQGVSDSPLHF
NA	TRBV3-1	TRBJ2-1	few	TGTGCCAGCAGCCTAAGGGGTAGCGGAGGTTTCAATGAGCAGTTCTTC	CASSLRGSGGFNEQFF
NA	TRBV6-1	TRBJ2-1	many	TGTGCCAGCCTGGACGTCCTCACTGAGCAGTTCTTC	CASLDVLTEQFF
TRBD2	TRBV27	TRBJ2-7	many	TGTGCCAGCAGTTTACTGGCCCCTACTAGCGGGAGGGCCTACGAGCAGTACTTC	CASSLLAPTSGRAYEQYF
TRBD1	TRBV3-1	TRBJ1-2	many	TGTGCCAGCAGCCATGACAGGGGGGCAGGCTACACCTTC	CASSHDRGAGYTF
NA	TRBV7-2	TRBJ1-2	many	TGTGCCAGCAGCTTAGGGGTACACCGTGGCTACACCTTC	CASSLGVHRGYTF
TRBD2	TRBV28	TRBJ2-3	many	TGTGCCAGCACCCTTCAGCGGGGAGGCCCCGATACGCAGTATTTT	CASTLQRGGPDTQYF
NA	TRBV20-1	TRBJ2-5	many	TGCAGTGCGGTCCCGGGGCGTGATGGGACCCAGTACTTC	CSAVPGRDGTQYF
NA	TRBV20-1	TRBJ2-7	many	TGCAGTGCTTACCCACTTACAGATAATGGTCAGTACTTC	CSAYPLTDNGQYF
TRBD1	TRBV27	TRBJ1-5	NA	TGTGCCAGCAGTCCTAGATCAACTGGGACAGGGGGAAATCAGCCCCAGCATTTT	CASSPRSTGTGGNQPQHF
NA	TRBV5-1	TRBJ2-7	many	TGCGCCAGCAGCTTAAGGGGGTCCACCTACGAGCAGTACTTC	CASSLRGSTYEQYF
TRBD2	TRBV5-1	TRBJ2-1	many	TGCGCCAGCAGCTTGAGCGGGATCTCCTACAATGAGCAGTTCTTC	CASSLSGISYNEQFF
NA	TRBV20-1	TRBJ1-1	many	TGCAGTGCCAACCCGGCAGGACGGGGTAACGCTGAAGCTTTCTTT	CSANPAGRGNAEAFF
TRBD1	TRBV14	TRBJ1-6	many	TGTGCCAGCGCCGCAGGGGGTCCGTCCTATAATTCACCCCTCCACTTT	CASAAGGPSYNSPLHF
NA	TRBV20-1	TRBJ1-5	NA	TGCAGTGCTCCGGGCCCAGGGGAGACCCAGAATTTT	CSAPGPGETQNF
NA	TRBV3-1	TRBJ2-7	many	TGTGCCAGCAGCCAAAGGGACACCGTAACCTACGAGCAGTACTTC	CASSQRDTVTYEQYF
NA	TRBV15	TRBJ2-1	medium-sized	TGTGCCACCAGCAGAGTAGCAAATGAGCAGTTCTTC	CATSRVANEQFF
NA	TRBV5-1	TRBJ2-3	many	TGCGCCAGCGGTCTAATAGTCGGCGCAGATACGCAGTATTTT	CASGLIVGADTQYF
NA	TRBV5-8	TRBJ2-4	many	TGTGCCAGCAGACCCGGCGAAAACATTCAGTACTTC	CASRPGENIQYF
TRBD2	TRBV7-8	TRBJ2-1	many	TGTGCCAGCAGCCCACGGGTAGCGGGGGCCCAAGGGGGGGAGCAGTTCTTC	CASSPRVAGAQGGEQFF
NA	TRBV5-1	TRBJ1-2	many	TGCGCCAGCAGCAGAGGGGACATTCAGAACTATGGCTACACCTTC	CASSRGDIQNYGYTF
TRBD1	TRBV29-1	TRBJ2-1	many	TGCAGCGTAACCCCGGGACAGGGACCTTTAAGGCAGTTCTTC	CSVTPGQGPLRQFF
NA	TRBV6-1	TRBJ1-3	many	TGTGCCAGCAGAGGGGGGGCGGCGTTTGGAAACACCATATATTTT	CASRGGAAFGNTIYF
TRBD1	TRBV3-1	TRBJ1-1	NA	TGTGCCTGCAGCTCTAGACAGGGGGCGAGGGACACTGAAGCTTTCTTT	CACSSRQGARDTEAFF
NA	TRBV12-3/TRBV12-4	TRBJ1-2	many	TGTGCCAGCAGTTTAAGGGACATCAGCTATGGCTACACCTTC	CASSLRDISYGYTF
TRBD2	TRBV20-1	TRBJ2-3	many	TGCAGTGCTAGTAAGTCTAGCGGAAGCACAGATACGCAGTATTTT	CSASKSSGSTDTQYF
TRBD1	TRBV5-1	TRBJ1-2	many	TGCGCCAGCGGAGGGGACAGGGGGCCGTCACTCTTC	CASGGDRGPSLF
TRBD2	TRBV5-6	TRBJ2-1	many	TGTGCCAGCAGCTTGACTAGCGGGGGAGGTGATGAGCAGTTCTTC	CASSLTSGGGDEQFF
TRBD1	TRBV5-1	TRBJ1-2	many	TGCGCCAGCAGCTTGGCCCGGGGACAGGCTAAGAGTAAACCATTCTATGGCTACACCTTC	CASSLARGQAKSKPFYGYTF
TRBD1	TRBV5-1	TRBJ2-4	many	TGCGCCAGCAGCCCTCAGGGGGCGGGGGCCAAAAACATTCAGTACTTC	CASSPQGAGAKNIQYF
NA	TRBV25-1	TRBJ2-7	many	TGTGCCAGCAGAGGTGACGGACTCCCGGACTACGAGCAGTACTTC	CASRGDGLPDYEQYF
NA	TRBV20-1	TRBJ2-5	many	TGCAGTGCTACCCCTGGTAGGAGGAGAGGACAAGAGACCCAGTACTTC	CSATPGRRRGQETQYF
NA	TRBV7-2	TRBJ2-7	once	TGTACCAGCAGCTTAGTGGGGACGATCTCCTACGAGCAGTACTTC	CTSSLVGTISYEQYF
TRBD2	TRBV10-3	TRBJ2-3	many	TGTGCCATCAGTGCCCAGCGGGAAGTCACAGATACGCAGTATTTT	CAISAQREVTDTQYF
TRBD1	TRBV3-1	TRBJ2-2	many	TGTGCCAGCAGCCAGAGGAGACAGGGGCGCACCGGGGAGCTGTTTTTT	CASSQRRQGRTGELFF
NA	TRBV5-1	TRBJ2-5	many	TGCGCCAGCAGCTGGAGCCCGGGAGAGACCCAGTACTTC	CASSWSPGETQYF
NA	TRBV15	TRBJ1-5	NA	TGTGCCACCAGCAGAGTAGGTCAGCCCCAGCATTTT	CATSRVGQPQHF
TRBD1	TRBV20-1	TRBJ2-5	many	TGCAGTGCTAACCGACAGGGGATGGAGACCCAGTACTTC	CSANRQGMETQYF
NA	TRBV7-2	TRBJ1-2	many	TGTGCCAGCAGCTCCGGGCAGCTCTATGGCTACACCTTC	CASSSGQLYGYTF
NA	TRBV5-1	TRBJ1-1	many	TGCGCCAGCAGCTCCCCAACCAAGAACACTGAAGCTTTCTTT	CASSSPTKNTEAFF
TRBD1	TRBV28	TRBJ1-1	many	TGTGCCAGCAGTTTGGGCAGGGGGACTCTTGAAGCTTTCTTT	CASSLGRGTLEAFF
NA	TRBV20-1	TRBJ2-3	many	TGCAGTGCTAGAGCCTTCCACCGGGGGAAAACAGATACGCAGTATTTT	CSARAFHRGKTDTQYF
NA	TRBV20-1	TRBJ1-2	many	TGCAGCCCAATAGACGGAGCAAACTATGGCTACACCTTC	CSPIDGANYGYTF